This T cell receptor beta chain was observed in a study of Tregs in tolerant kidney transplant recipients. Findings of the study overall: Donor-specific Treg expansion exceeded global Treg expansion in tolerant patients, suggesting antigen drive.

Trimming left V 1 base short and J 2 bases short, with 10 bases between. Looked up from germline, CDR1 is SGHTA and CDR2 is FQGNSA. This CDR3 comprises 15 residues. A word on this clone: The antigen is undetermined.

The data were produced by immunoSEQ multiplex PCR, yet TCRdb's version contains in-frame clones alone and is incomplete. The sample has fewer than 65,000 clones; 70% to 90% are singletons. The rearrangement uses TRBV7-2 and TRBJ2-3; no clear D. The sequenced sample was Tregs from blood, obtained before the transplant. This receptor was taken from a human donor who received a combined kidney and bone marrow transplant. The CDR3 here is CASSLVWAITDTQYF. CDR3 DNA: TGTGCCAGCAGCTTAGTCTGGGCGATCACAGATACGCAGTATTTT.